A single sample is the source of the 23 T cell receptor beta chains below, sequenced in a study of blood T cell repertoires in COVID-19. The assay was immunoSEQ multiplex PCR, and TCRdb's table has in-frame clones only and misses some. The repertoire consists of 150,000 to 200,000 clones, with approximately 80% occurring once and the leading ten covering 11%. The sample was PBMCs or T cells enriched from blood (not recorded which). These receptor sequences come from a man aged 45-65 years who had recovered from COVID-19.

V gene TRBV5-1 combines with J gene TRBJ2-7, with TRBD1 identical over 7 bases. V shed 2 bases, J shed 3 bases, and the junction held 5 bases outside the gene matches. The CDR3 is made up of 14 amino acids. Germline V gene data show CDR1 as SGHRS and CDR2 as YFSETQ. CDR3 in DNA: TGCGCCAGCAGCTTAGGGGGCGAGGACTACGAGCAGTACTTC. It specifies CASSLGGEDYEQYF.

V is TRBV19 and J is TRBJ2-4; TRBD2 matches at 7 bases. Trimming took 1 base from V and 5 from J; bases not matched to a gene: 5. The CDR3 runs to 15 residues. Germline CDR1 LNHDA, CDR2 SQIVND (reference sequence). The CDR3 nucleotides read TGTGCCAGTAGTATAGTGTGGGGAGGGGAAAACATTCAGTACTTC. Its protein product is CASSIVWGGENIQYF.

The CDR3 region is CSGDRGFKATNEKLFF. As DNA, the CDR3 is TGCAGCGGGGACAGGGGGTTCAAGGCGACTAATGAAAAACTGTTTTTT. The rearrangement uses TRBV29-1 and TRBJ1-4; TRBD1 matches 11 bases. There are 16 residues in the CDR3. The germline gives CDR1 SQVTM, CDR2 ANQGSEA. Trimming at V came to 7 bases and at J to 2 bases, leaving 9 bases not matched to a gene.

V is TRBV5-1 and J is TRBJ1-1; D is undetermined. Germline CDR1 is SGHRS and CDR2 is YFSETQ. The V gene lost 4 bases and the J gene lost 1 base, with 17 bases spanning the gap. The CDR3 is 16 amino acids. The DNA of the CDR3 is TGCGCCAGCAGCCCGGAGACCATTAGGAGGAACACTGAAGCTTTCTTT. It codes for CASSPETIRRNTEAFF.

This clone was picked up a small number of times. The J gene is TRBJ1-3, the V gene TRBV5-6, with TRBD1 matching 7 bases. The CDR3 runs to 15 residues. Germline loops: CDR1 SGHDT, CDR2 YYEEEE. With 4 bases clipped from V and 2 bases from J, the junction kept 6 bases outside the gene matches. For the CDR3, the DNA is TGTGCCAGCAGCGGAACAGGGGTAGCTGGAAACACCATATATTTT. Translation gives CASSGTGVAGNTIYF.

The chain links TRBV5-1 to TRBJ2-1; TRBD2 agrees at 14 bases. Unmatched junction bases numbered 12, after V lost 0 bases and J lost 13 bases. The length of the CDR3 is 17 residues. Germline CDR1 reads SGHRS; CDR2 reads YFSETQ. The CDR3 protein is CASSLVVVGLAGGGQFF. CDR3 DNA sequence: TGCGCCAGCAGCTTGGTTGTCGTAGGACTAGCGGGGGGCGGACAGTTCTTC.

This chain uses TRBV7-3 with TRBJ2-1, with 10 bases aligning to TRBD1. Germline CDR1 and CDR2: SGHTA and FQGTGA. The CDR3 contains 16 residues. The V segment lost 5 bases and the J segment 8 bases; nucleotides outside the gene matches: 12. The CDR3 spells CASSPTGGTGAHEQFF. The DNA for the CDR3 is TGTGCCAGCAGCCCCACGGGAGGGACAGGGGCCCATGAGCAGTTCTTC. The full variable domain, rest sourced from reference TRBV7-3 and TRBJ2-1, is GAGVSQTPSNKVTEKGKYVELRCDPISGHTALYWYRQSLGQGPEFLIYFQGTGAADDSGLPNDRFFAVRPEGSVSTLKIQRTERGDSAVYLCASSPTGGTGAHEQFFGPGTRLTVL.

Only a few counts were recorded for this clone. This sequence joins TRBV10-3 and TRBJ1-5; 7 bases agree with TRBD1. V lost 8 bases to trimming and J lost 5 bases; unmatched junction nucleotides: 3. The CDR3 runs 12 residues. The germline V gene has CDR1 ENHRY and CDR2 SYGVKD. The CDR3 DNA follows: TGTGCCATCCGGGACAGTCATCAGCCCCAGCATTTT. Protein sequence: CAIRDSHQPQHF.

This sequence joins TRBV19 and TRBJ1-2; TRBD1 matches at 7 bases. Germline loops: CDR1 LNHDA, CDR2 SQIVND (reference sequence). The V gene end was trimmed by 4 bases and the J gene end by 8 bases; junction bases not matched to a gene: 10. The length of the CDR3 is 14 residues. The CDR3 DNA follows: TGTGCCAGTAGTACCGACAGGGCTCTTGAGGGCTACACCTTC. Its protein product is CASSTDRALEGYTF.

This clone was seen once. The chain carries TRBV7-2 and TRBJ2-3, with a possible D match to TRBD2 (6 bases). There are 16 residues in the CDR3. Germline V gives CDR1 SGHTA, CDR2 FQGNSA. V lost 5 bases, J lost 4 bases, and 19 bases lay in between. The CDR3 sequence is CASSHRSEGVADTQYF. DNA for the CDR3: TGTGCCAGCAGCCACCGATCGGAGGGCGTGGCAGATACGCAGTATTTT.

The chain uses TRBV5-8 and TRBJ1-2, with D perhaps matching TRBD1 (5 bases). Germline V gene sequence: CDR1 SGHTS, CDR2 YDEGEE. The CDR3 length is 14 residues. Deletions cut 3 bases from V and 2 bases from J, with 11 bases between. The CDR3 loop reads CASSSLDRNYGYTF. The CDR3 nucleotides are TGTGCCAGCAGCTCACTCGACAGAAACTATGGCTACACCTTC.

The gene calls are TRBV19 and TRBJ1-1; TRBD1 agrees at 10 bases. Losses at the gene ends were 9 bases for V and 1 base for J; bases not matched to a gene: 8. From germline, CDR1 is LNHDA and CDR2 SQIVND (reference sequence). CDR3 length: 15 residues. In nucleotides, the CDR3 is TGTGCCAGCCGGGACAGGGGAATTCGGAACACTGAAGCTTTCTTT. It yields the protein CASRDRGIRNTEAFF.

This clone was found once. The chain joins TRBV6-5 to TRBJ1-2, with D possibly TRBD1 on 6 matching bases. The CDR3 contains 13 residues. Trimming removed 2 bases from V and 8 bases from J, with 12 bases in between. The germline V gene encodes CDR1 MNHEY and CDR2 SVGAGI. The CDR3 coding sequence is TGTGCCAGCAGTTACAGCAGGGGAGACGGCTACACCTTC. It specifies CASSYSRGDGYTF.

The chain links TRBV19 to TRBJ2-3, with TRBD1 matching over 7 bases. Germline loops: CDR1 LNHDA, CDR2 SQIVND (reference sequence). V gave up 7 bases and J gave up 4 bases; unmatched junction bases: 5. This CDR3 spans 13 amino acids. This CDR3 is CASTGTVPDTQYF. The DNA of the CDR3 is TGTGCCAGTACCGGGACAGTGCCAGATACGCAGTATTTT.

The chain has TRBV19 and TRBJ2-3; 12 bases map to TRBD2. After removal of 10 bases from V and 5 bases from J, the junction contained 7 bases not matched to a gene. The V gene's germline CDR1 is LNHDA and CDR2 SQIVND (reference sequence). The CDR3 spans 14 residues. This CDR3 is CATSLAGGQDTQYF. In DNA form, the CDR3 reads TGTGCCACCTCACTAGCGGGGGGACAAGATACGCAGTATTTT.

This sequence joins TRBV25-1 and TRBJ2-1, with 13 bases matching TRBD2. This CDR3 contains 16 residues. Germline loops: CDR1 MGHDK, CDR2 SYGVNS. Trimming at V came to 8 bases and at J to 8 bases, leaving 12 bases not matched to a gene. CDR3 region: CASLGGLAGLGDEQFF. CDR3 nucleotides: TGTGCCAGCCTGGGGGGACTAGCGGGGCTGGGGGATGAGCAGTTCTTC.

This clone is a singleton in its sample. The rearrangement links TRBV3-1 (or the pseudogene TRBV3-2) to TRBJ2-7; D is possibly TRBD1 (6 bases). The CDR3 is 15 residues long. Germline CDR1 and CDR2: LGHDT and YNNKEL (reference sequence). The germline V and J ends were trimmed by 4 bases and 6 bases, with 19 bases remaining between them. Here the CDR3 reads CASSRYDTGSPEQYF. CDR3 bases: TGTGCCAGCAGCCGATACGATACAGGGAGTCCCGAGCAGTACTTC.

The chain has TRBV5-3 and TRBJ1-3; no reliable D call. TRBV5-3 is reported as an ORF; its role is uncertain. There are 12 residues in the CDR3. V was shortened by 4 bases and J by 6 bases, with 8 bases between the two germline ends. CDR3 sequence (DNA): TGTGCCAGAAGCCCTCGTCCAAACACCATATATTTT. This sequence encodes CARSPRPNTIYF.

The chain joins TRBV29-1 to TRBJ2-3; 9 bases map to TRBD2. Germline values: CDR1 SQVTM, CDR2 ANQGSEA. The CDR3 is 13 residues long. After removal of 4 bases from V and 1 base from J, the junction contained 0 bases not matched to a gene. CDR3 amino acids: CSVGTSGTDTQYF. The DNA for the CDR3 is TGCAGCGTTGGGACTAGCGGCACAGATACGCAGTATTTT.

The V and J genes are TRBV5-6 and TRBJ1-6; D unclear. Germline-derived CDR1 and CDR2 are SGHDT and YYEEEE. The CDR3 totals 13 residues. V was trimmed by 4 bases and J by 6 bases, leaving 8 bases between them. CDR3 sequence reads: CASSAQVNSPLHF. The CDR3 bases are TGTGCCAGCAGCGCGCAGGTTAATTCACCCCTCCACTTT.

The genes are TRBV7-8 and TRBJ2-5, with 13 bases lining up with TRBD2. Germline CDR1 and CDR2: SGHVS and FQNEAQ. The CDR3 is made up of 16 amino acids. V gave up 5 bases and J gave up 5 bases; unmatched junction bases: 8. The CDR3 here is CASSRLRGLAGETQYF. The DNA of the CDR3 is TGTGCCAGCAGCCGACTTCGGGGACTAGCGGGGGAGACCCAGTACTTC.

The CDR3 bases are TGTGCCAGCAGCCCACTAGGGGGGGACACTGAAGCTTTCTTT. Translation: CASSPLGGDTEAFF. The chain carries TRBV3-1 (or the pseudogene TRBV3-2) and TRBJ1-1, with TRBD1 as a possible D gene (6 bases). The germline V and J ends were trimmed by 4 bases and 3 bases, with 12 bases remaining between them. CDR1 is LGHDT and CDR2 is YNNKEL in the germline V gene (reference sequence). This CDR3 comprises 14 residues.

The genes are TRBV20-1 and TRBJ1-6; TRBD1 matches at 8 bases. The CDR3 loop spans 14 amino acids. The trim removed 3 bases at V and 5 bases at J, leaving 3 bases unmatched. CDR1 and CDR2 (germline): DFQATT, SNEGSKA (reference sequence). DNA of the CDR3: TGCAGTGCTAGTGGACAGGGTGATAATTCACCCCTCCACTTT. It codes for CSASGQGDNSPLHF.